A single sample is the source of the 4 T cell receptor beta chains below, sequenced in a study of quantifying T cell responses using KT2 cells. At the level of the study: Reverse transcription used primers in the TCR alpha and beta constant regions.

An oligo carrying a UMI was ligated to the cDNA 3' end. First-round PCR used about 4 cycles and beta primers RC1.1 and RC1.2 covering TRBC1 and TRBC2. TCRdb re-analysed the UMI-ligation and nested PCR reads in MiXCR, keeping a single row per CDR3 protein. The data contain approximately 46,000 distinct CDR3 sequences, around 10% of them singletons. Specimen: PBMCs spiked with cells of the T cell clone KT2. These receptors all come from a human donor.

This clonotype was counted only a few times. The chain links TRBV4-3 to TRBJ2-2; TRBD1 matches at 9 bases. CDR1 and CDR2 (germline): LGHNA, YSLEER. V was pared by 1 base and J by 1 base, with 4 bases of the junction left unmatched. The CDR3 covers 17 residues. CDR3 sequence: CASSQGTGEMNTGELFF. The DNA of the CDR3 is TGCGCCAGCAGCCAAGGGACAGGGGAGATGAACACCGGGGAGCTGTTTTTT.

The chain combines TRBV2 with TRBJ1-5; D gene ambiguous. The CDR3 has 13 residues. Per germline, CDR1 SNHLY and CDR2 FYNNEI. V gave up 6 bases and J gave up 0 bases, with 6 bases separating them. The CDR3 region is CASRIYSNQPQHF. In DNA form, the CDR3 reads TGTGCCAGCAGAATATATAGCAATCAGCCCCAGCATTTT.

Concerning this clonotype itself: A much larger clone differs from this one at a single base, so this may be a read error. The V gene is TRBV3-1, the J gene TRBJ2-1, with D perhaps TRBD1 (6 bases). Germline V lookup: CDR1 LGHDT, CDR2 YNNKEL (reference sequence). This CDR3 has 15 amino acids. For the CDR3, the DNA is TGTGCCAGCAGCCGAAACAGGGCAGTTTACAATGAGCAGTCCTTC. Amino acids: CASSRNRAVYNEQSF.

The chain links TRBV6-1 to TRBJ1-6, with a possible D match to TRBD1 (5 bases). CDR3 size: 15 residues. CDR1 is MNHNS, CDR2 SASEGT, per germline. With 7 bases removed from V and 8 bases from J, the gap between germline ends came to 18 bases. CDR3 nucleotide sequence: TGTGCCAGCAACGTACAGGACTTCTTTGATTCACCCCTCCACTTT. It yields the protein CASNVQDFFDSPLHF.